The 6 T cell receptor beta chains reported below all come from one sample, sequenced in a study of blood T cell repertoires in COVID-19. Repertoires were generated with immunoSEQ multiplex PCR, while TCRdb's copy carries only in-frame clones and drops some. In the table there are about 200,000 clones, 85% of which are singletons. The sample taken for sequencing was PBMCs or T cells enriched from blood (not recorded which). These receptors were taken from a man in his forties who had recovered from COVID-19.

V is TRBV7-2 and J is TRBJ2-7; the D gene is possibly TRBD1 (6 bases). The CDR3 contains 13 residues. Between the trimmed V and J ends, which lost 1 base and 9 bases, there was a span of 13 bases. Germline-derived CDR1 and CDR2 are SGHTA and FQGNSA. This CDR3 is CASSLEDRWAQYF. CDR3 nucleotide sequence: TGTGCCAGCAGCTTAGAAGACAGGTGGGCGCAGTACTTC.

The rearrangement links TRBV3-1 (or the pseudogene TRBV3-2) to TRBJ2-1; 8 positions match TRBD2. Germline CDR1 LGHDT, CDR2 YNNKEL (reference sequence). Trimming cost V 1 base and J 4 bases; bases outside gene matches: 3. CDR3 length equals 15 residues. CDR3: CASSQGVAGYNEQFF. The DNA for the CDR3 is TGTGCCAGCAGCCAAGGGGTAGCGGGGTACAATGAGCAGTTCTTC.

This chain uses TRBV28 with TRBJ2-1; the match to TRBD2 covers 7 bases. CDR3 length: 14 amino acids. From germline, CDR1 is MDHEN and CDR2 SYDVKM. V lost 2 bases, J lost 7 bases, and 5 bases stayed unmatched. The CDR3 sequence is CASSLTGGSNEQFF. CDR3 nucleotide sequence: TGTGCCAGCAGTTTAACGGGAGGTTCAAATGAGCAGTTCTTC.

The J gene is TRBJ2-5, the V gene TRBV7-2; 11 bases map to TRBD2. Trimming cost V 0 bases and J 2 bases; bases outside gene matches: 2. The CDR3 runs 16 residues. In germline, CDR1 is SGHTA, CDR2 FQGNSA. The CDR3 DNA sequence: TGTGCCAGCAGCTTAGCGCGACTAGCGGGACAAGAGACCCAGTACTTC. It encodes CASSLARLAGQETQYF.

The genes are TRBV10-3 and TRBJ1-1; 7 bases match TRBD1. In germline, CDR1 is ENHRY, CDR2 SYGVKD. The V gene end was trimmed by 6 bases and the J gene end by 4 bases; junction bases not matched to a gene: 8. This CDR3 comprises 14 residues. The chain's CDR3 is CAIRIGQVGTEAFF. The CDR3 DNA reads as TGTGCCATCAGGATAGGACAGGTCGGCACTGAAGCTTTCTTT.

The chain joins TRBV18 to TRBJ2-6, with 12 bases identical to TRBD2. CDR1 is KGHSH and CDR2 is LQKENI in the germline V gene. V shed 3 bases, J shed 3 bases, and the junction held 12 bases outside the gene matches. This CDR3 is built from 20 residues. The CDR3 reads CASSPMGLAGHLVGANVLTF. CDR3 nucleotide sequence: TGTGCCAGCTCACCCATGGGACTAGCGGGTCACTTAGTTGGGGCCAACGTCCTGACTTTC. Together with reference TRBV18 and TRBJ2-6, the CDR3 gives the full variable domain: NAGVMQNPRHLVRRRGQEARLRCSPMKGHSHVYWYRQLPEEGLKFMVYLQKENIIDESGMPKERFSAEFPKEGPSILRIQQVVRGDSAAYFCASSPMGLAGHLVGANVLTFGAGSRLTVL.